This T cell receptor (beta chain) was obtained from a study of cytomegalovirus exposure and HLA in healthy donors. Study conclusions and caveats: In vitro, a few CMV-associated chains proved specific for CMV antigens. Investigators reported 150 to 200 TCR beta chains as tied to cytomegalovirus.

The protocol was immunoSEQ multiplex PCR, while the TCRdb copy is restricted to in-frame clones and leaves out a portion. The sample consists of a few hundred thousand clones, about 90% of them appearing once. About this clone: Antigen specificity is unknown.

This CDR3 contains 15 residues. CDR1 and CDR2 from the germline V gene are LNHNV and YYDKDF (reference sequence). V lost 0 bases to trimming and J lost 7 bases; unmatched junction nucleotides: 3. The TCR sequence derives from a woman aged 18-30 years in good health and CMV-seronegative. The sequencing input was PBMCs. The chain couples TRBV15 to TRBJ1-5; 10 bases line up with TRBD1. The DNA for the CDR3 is TGTGCCACCAGCAGAGAGGGACAGGGGTACCAGCCCCAGCATTTT. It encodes CATSREGQGYQPQHF.